The present TCR beta chain was sequenced within a study of PD-L1 blockade in urothelial cancer. Study at large: Atezolizumab therapy began for patients at some point between 2013 and 2015, dosed at 1,200 mg intravenously every 3 weeks.

This clone was observed a single time. The repertoire was sequenced with immunoSEQ multiplex PCR; TCRdb's copy has only in-frame clones and lacks some. The repertoire includes 85,000 to 100,000 clones, around 90% of them detected once, and 1.5% to 2.5% sits in the top ten. The J segment lost 0 bases and the V segment lost 5 bases, leaving 5 bases of the junction unmatched. The CDR3 loop spans 15 amino acids. Germline CDR1 is SEHNR and CDR2 is FQNEAQ (reference sequence). Time point defined: pretreatment peripheral blood. This sample comprised PBMCs, obtained around atezolizumab (anti-PD-L1) treatment. The TCR originated in a man aged 60-69 years with urothelial cancer. The rearrangement uses TRBV7-9 and TRBJ1-2, with TRBD1 matching 8 bases. Here the CDR3 DNA reads TGTGCCAGCAGCCGTGGACAGGGTTCTAACTATGGCTACACCTTC. Its protein is CASSRGQGSNYGYTF.